The 17 T cell receptor beta chains below all came from one sample that was sequenced in a study of blood T cell repertoires in COVID-19. Measured with immunoSEQ multiplex PCR; TCRdb has only the in-frame clones, and not every one. The sample has roughly 150,000 clones, more than 75% seen once. Specimen: peripheral blood. The receptor source for this set is a woman aged 65 to 85 with COVID-19, enrolled during active disease.

This clone was observed once. The J gene is TRBJ2-2, the V gene TRBV7-9; D may be TRBD2 (7 bases). CDR1 is SEHNR, CDR2 FQNEAQ, per germline (reference sequence). Trimming cost V 0 bases and J 6 bases, with 17 bases left between them. The CDR3 runs to 17 residues. The CDR3 coding sequence is TGTGCCAGCAGCTTAGCGCGGGCGGGGGACATACCCGGGGAGCTGTTTTTT. Protein sequence: CASSLARAGDIPGELFF. Filled out from reference TRBV7-9 and TRBJ2-2, the complete variable domain reads DTGVSQNPRHKITKRGQNVTFRCDPISEHNRLYWYRQTLGQGPEFLTYFQNEAQLEKSRLLSDRFSAERPKGSFSTLEIQRTEQGDSAMYLCASSLARAGDIPGELFFGEGSRLTVL.

V gene TRBV2 combines with J gene TRBJ2-2, with 7 nucleotides matching TRBD1. Germline-derived CDR1 and CDR2 are SNHLY and FYNNEI. Trimming took 4 bases from V and 7 from J; bases not matched to a gene: 6. This CDR3 region has 14 residues. The CDR3: CASSVRQGDGELFF. For the CDR3, the DNA is TGTGCCAGCAGTGTACGACAGGGTGACGGGGAGCTGTTTTTT. The whole variable domain, filled in from reference TRBV2 and TRBJ2-2, reads EPEVTQTPSHQVTQMGQEVILRCVPISNHLYFYWYRQILGQKVEFLVSFYNNEISEKSEIFDDQFSVERPDGSNFTLKIRSTKLEDSAMYFCASSVRQGDGELFFGEGSRLTVL.

The genes are TRBV10-3 and TRBJ1-1; 7 bases fit TRBD1. After removal of 4 bases from V and 4 bases from J, the junction contained 12 bases not matched to a gene. CDR3 length equals 16 residues. From germline, CDR1 is ENHRY and CDR2 SYGVKD. CDR3 protein: CAISVGRGGATTEAFF. The CDR3 coding sequence is TGTGCCATCAGTGTCGGGAGAGGGGGCGCGACCACTGAAGCTTTCTTT.

The gene calls are TRBV3-1 (or the pseudogene TRBV3-2) and TRBJ1-6; 9 nucleotides agree with TRBD1. In germline, CDR1 is LGHDT, CDR2 YNNKEL (reference sequence). This CDR3 comprises 15 residues. The J segment lost 7 bases and the V segment lost 7 bases, leaving 8 bases of the junction unmatched. CDR3 loop: CASTERDRVNSPLHF. In nucleotides, the CDR3 is TGTGCCAGCACAGAGCGGGACAGGGTAAATTCACCCCTCCACTTT.

The gene calls are TRBV4-1 and TRBJ2-5, with TRBD2 matching over 12 bases. In germline, CDR1 is MGHRA, CDR2 YSYEKL. This CDR3 spans 18 amino acids. V lost 0 bases to trimming and J lost 4 bases; unmatched junction nucleotides: 9. The CDR3 bases are TGCGCCAGCAGCCAAGATGGTGCTAGCGGGGGGGCCCGAGAGACCCAGTACTTC. It codes for CASSQDGASGGARETQYF.

The J gene is TRBJ1-1, the V gene TRBV7-8; TRBD1 matches at 7 bases. The CDR3 sequence is 13 residues long. The germline V gene encodes CDR1 SGHVS and CDR2 FQNEAQ. V was clipped by 0 bases and J by 6 bases; unmatched bases: 1. CDR3 loop: CASSLAQGAEAFF. Here the CDR3 DNA reads TGTGCCAGCAGCTTAGCGCAGGGGGCTGAAGCTTTCTTT.

The chain uses TRBV27 and TRBJ2-7; TRBD2 agrees at 7 bases. J was trimmed by 6 bases and V by 3 bases; bases with no gene match: 14. Germline V gives CDR1 MNHEY, CDR2 SMNVEV (reference sequence). The CDR3 loop spans 16 amino acids. CDR3 loop: CASSFSTSSPWGEQYF. The DNA of the CDR3 is TGTGCCAGCAGTTTCTCGACTAGCAGCCCTTGGGGCGAGCAGTACTTC.

The V gene is TRBV9, the J gene TRBJ1-3; a possible D gene is TRBD1 (6 bases). This CDR3 comprises 16 residues. V was trimmed by 1 base and J by 2 bases, leaving 13 bases between them. Germline V gene data show CDR1 as SGDLS and CDR2 as YYNGEE. As DNA, the CDR3 is TGTGCCAGCAGCGTATTTCCAGGGACACCTGGAAACACCATATATTTT. Protein sequence: CASSVFPGTPGNTIYF.

This clone was counted once. The chain combines TRBV4-2 with TRBJ1-2, with 8 positions matching TRBD1. J gave up 6 bases and V 4 bases, and 7 bases lay outside the gene matches. The CDR3 contains 14 residues. Germline values: CDR1 LGHNA, CDR2 YNFKEQ. This CDR3 is CASSLLTGEDGYTF. In DNA form, the CDR3 reads TGTGCCAGCAGCCTTCTGACAGGGGAGGATGGCTACACCTTC.

This rearrangement joins TRBV28 to TRBJ1-4; D might be TRBD1 (6 bases). The CDR3 totals 15 residues. V dropped 1 base and J dropped 10 bases, with 16 bases sitting between them. Germline V lookup: CDR1 MDHEN, CDR2 SYDVKM. CDR3 loop: CASSLSSRGKLKLFF. CDR3 in DNA: TGTGCCAGCAGTTTATCATCCAGGGGAAAACTAAAACTGTTTTTT. The complete variable domain, with remaining parts taken from reference TRBV28 and TRBJ1-4, reads DVKVTQSSRYLVKRTGEKVFLECVQDMDHENMFWYRQDPGLGLRLIYFSYDVKMKEKGDIPEGYSVSREKKERFSLILESASTNQTSMYLCASSLSSRGKLKLFFGSGTQLSVL.

The chain joins TRBV9 to TRBJ1-3; tentative D call: TRBD1 (6 bases). V lost 0 bases and J 2 bases, leaving 12 bases between the germline ends. Germline V gives CDR1 SGDLS, CDR2 YYNGEE. This CDR3 contains 16 residues. The CDR3, as DNA: TGTGCCAGCAGCGTAGATTGGGGGCGGACTGGAAACACCATATATTTT. This codes for CASSVDWGRTGNTIYF. Together with reference TRBV9 and TRBJ1-3, the CDR3 gives the full variable domain: DSGVTQTPKHLITATGQRVTLRCSPRSGDLSVYWYQQSLDQGLQFLIQYYNGEERAKGNILERFSAQQFPDLHSELNLSSLELGDSALYFCASSVDWGRTGNTIYFGEGSWLTVV.

The CDR3 here is CASSDGNLAGWGSTDTQYF. In nucleotides, the CDR3 is TGTGCCAGCAGTGATGGGAATCTAGCGGGGTGGGGTTCCACAGATACGCAGTATTTT. The chain employs TRBV6-1 and TRBJ2-3; 9 bases map to TRBD2. Trimming at V came to 3 bases and at J to 2 bases, leaving 15 bases not matched to a gene. The CDR3 runs to 19 residues. Germline assignment: CDR1 MNHNS and CDR2 SASEGT.

The chain carries TRBV3-1 (or the pseudogene TRBV3-2) and TRBJ2-5; 9 bases line up with TRBD2. With V trimmed by 6 bases and J by 4 bases, 6 bases remained unmatched. Germline V gene lookup returns CDR1 LGHDT and CDR2 YNNKEL (reference sequence). The CDR3 is made up of 14 amino acids. The CDR3 DNA reads TGTGCCAGCAGGCTAGCGGGGCCCGGAGAGACCCAGTACTTC. It is translated as CASRLAGPGETQYF.

The chain combines TRBV30 with TRBJ2-2; the D gene is possibly TRBD1 (7 bases). The germline V gene encodes CDR1 GTSNPN and CDR2 SVGIG (reference sequence). V was cut by 4 bases and J by 5 bases, with 11 bases left in between. The CDR3 runs to 13 residues. The CDR3 loop reads CAWKQGRTGELFF. As DNA, the CDR3 is TGTGCCTGGAAACAGGGGAGGACCGGGGAGCTGTTTTTT.

The sample holds one count of this clone. The V call is TRBV5-4, the J call TRBJ1-4; possibly TRBD1 for D (5 bases). CDR1 SGHNT and CDR2 YYREEE come from the germline V gene (reference sequence). Trimming shortened V by 1 base and J by 7 bases, and 17 bases separated the two germline ends. CDR3 size: 16 residues. CDR3 coding DNA: TGTGCCAGCAGCTTGAGCCCCGGGACTAGGGTTGAAAAACTGTTTTTT. This translates into CASSLSPGTRVEKLFF.

This clone was observed once. In DNA, the CDR3 is TGTGCCAGCAGCTTTAACAGGGACGGCTACACCTTC. Encoded protein: CASSFNRDGYTF. The chain links TRBV7-8 to TRBJ1-2; possibly TRBD1 for D (6 bases). Trimming cost V 3 bases and J 8 bases, with 10 bases left between them. Germline V CDR1 and CDR2: SGHVS, FQNEAQ. This CDR3 region has 12 residues. Full variable domain (rest looked up from reference TRBV7-8 and TRBJ1-2): GAGVSQSPRYKVAKRGQDVALRCDPISGHVSLFWYQQALGQGPEFLTYFQNEAQLDKSGLPSDRFFAERPEGSVSTLKIQRTQQEDSAVYLCASSFNRDGYTFGSGTRLTVV.

The chain recombines TRBV2 with TRBJ2-7; possible D gene TRBD1, 6 bases. This CDR3 has 11 amino acids. Germline lookup yields CDR1 SNHLY and CDR2 FYNNEI. Trimming removed 8 bases at V and 4 bases at J, with 9 bases between. The CDR3 nucleotides are TGTGCCAGCGGACAGTTGTACGAGCAGTACTTC. Encoded protein: CASGQLYEQYF.